The clone carrying this T cell receptor (beta chain) occurred many times. The antigen remains undetermined. This entry comes from a study of regulatory T cells in long-lasting Graves disease. Construction of TCR beta libraries relied on iRepertoire HTBI primers and on Arm-PCR targeting CDR3 regions. TCRdb reprocessed the multiplex PCR reads via MiXCR and lists one record per CDR3 protein. The repertoire holds 350,000 to 500,000 distinct CDR3 sequences, with roughly 23% as singletons. Noted time point: persistent/refractory GD, antithyroid drugs over 5 years with positive TRAb. PBMC-extracted RNA yielded the TCR library. Graves' disease diagnoses used American Thyroid Association guidelines. General study findings and limits: Persistent cases favored TRBV28, TRBJ1-2 and TRBJ2-5.

CDR3 size: 14 residues. V was clipped by 5 bases and J by 4 bases, with 14 bases between them. Looked up from germline, CDR1 is MDHEN and CDR2 is SYDVKM. This receptor was obtained from a female donor with Graves disease. This sequence joins TRBV28 and TRBJ1-1; D gene unclear. The sequences come from peripheral blood mononuclear cells (PBMCs), collected when the disease was refractory, from a patient treated with antithyroid drugs. DNA of the CDR3: TGTGCCAGCAGTCGTGCTCTCTCCGGCACTGAAGCTTTCTTT. It translates to CASSRALSGTEAFF.